This is a list of T cell receptor beta chains from one sample in a study of blood T cell repertoires in COVID-19. Profiling relied on immunoSEQ multiplex PCR, and the TCRdb table lists in-frame clones only, not all of them. This sample yields approximately 180,000 clones, of which about 87% are seen a single time; approximately 12% belongs to the top ten. The sample taken for sequencing was peripheral blood. These receptors were collected from a woman in her 70s with COVID-19, enrolled during active disease. Both conserved end residues are part of each CDR3. The order of the fields is V gene, J gene, clone size, D gene, CDR3 DNA, CDR3 protein. D genes are given only for firm matches. Clone size, where shown, is once, few, many, or a class for clones that have expanded.

TRBV28,TRBJ1-2,.,.,TGTGCCAGCAGCCTTTTTTCAGGGGTAGGCTACACCTTC,CASSLFSGVGYTF
TRBV3-1/TRBV3-2,TRBJ1-2,.,.,TGTGCCAGCAGCCAAGTCCTCCCGGGACAAGAAGGCTACACCTTC,CASSQVLPGQEGYTF
TRBV29-1,TRBJ2-7,.,TRBD2,TGCAGCGTAACTACCCCTCCGGGACTAGCGGGAGGGCCGGTGTACTTC,CSVTTPPGLAGGPVYF
TRBV30,TRBJ2-7,.,.,TGTGCCTGGATTCCCTCCCTATGGGGAGGCGAGCAGTACTTC,CAWIPSLWGGEQYF
TRBV5-5,TRBJ1-2,.,TRBD1,TGTGCCAGCAGCCACGCAGGGGGCGTTAATGGCTACACCTTC,CASSHAGGVNGYTF
TRBV6-5,TRBJ1-6,.,.,TGTGCCAGCAGTAGAACGGGAGGACCTAATTCACCCCTCTACTTT,CASSRTGGPNSPLYF
TRBV9,TRBJ2-3,.,.,TGTGCCAGCAGCTCAATATCAGGCACAGATACGCAGTATTTT,CASSSISGTDTQYF
TRBV11-3,TRBJ2-2,.,.,TGTGCCAGCAGCTTAGGAGTGGGAGGAACGACCGGGGAGCTGTTTTTT,CASSLGVGGTTGELFF
TRBV2,TRBJ1-4,.,TRBD1,TGTGCCAGCAGTACCGACAGGGGGCGCTTAACTAATGAAAAACTGTTTTTT,CASSTDRGRLTNEKLFF
TRBV28,TRBJ2-3,.,.,TGTGCCAGCAACGAACTCAGGGAAGGGGGCACAGATACGCAGTATTTT,CASNELREGGTDTQYF
TRBV5-4,TRBJ2-3,.,.,TGTGCCAGCAGCTTGGACCCTTCTAGCCGGGATACGCAGTATTTT,CASSLDPSSRDTQYF
TRBV7-9,TRBJ1-6,.,TRBD1,TGTGCCAGCAGCTTGACCGGGACAGGGGGTTCAGTCACCATCCACTTT,CASSLTGTGGSVTIHF
TRBV12-3/TRBV12-4,TRBJ2-3,.,TRBD2,TGTGCCAGCAGGAGCGGGAGTAAGAATACGCAGTATTTT,CASRSGSKNTQYF
TRBV20-1,TRBJ2-4,.,.,TGCAGTGCTAGTCAGGGTGGCGCCAAAAACATTCAGTACTTC,CSASQGGAKNIQYF
TRBV9,TRBJ2-1,.,.,TGTGCCAGCAGCACCTTGCGGACAACTGAGCAGTTCTTC,CASSTLRTTEQFF
TRBV28,TRBJ2-2,.,TRBD2,TGTGCCAGCCTAACCCTGACTAGCGGCTACACCGGGGAGCTGTTTTTT,CASLTLTSGYTGELFF
TRBV29-1,TRBJ1-2,few,.,TGCAGCGTTGCCGCGGGACGAAATAACTATGGCTACACCTTC,CSVAAGRNNYGYTF
TRBV2,TRBJ2-5,.,.,TGTGCCGGGTGGGTTGACACCCAAGAGACCCAGTACTTC,CAGWVDTQETQYF
TRBV5-8,TRBJ2-1,.,.,TGTGCCAGCAGCTTGGAATGGACTACCAATGAGCAGTTCTTC,CASSLEWTTNEQFF
TRBV12-3/TRBV12-4,TRBJ2-7,once,TRBD1,TGTGCCAGCAGTAAAACAGGGGTCTACGAGCAGTACTTC,CASSKTGVYEQYF
TRBV10-3,TRBJ1-1,.,TRBD1,TGTGCCACCCTCGGGACAGAGCTCCAGAACACTGAAGCTTTCTTT,CATLGTELQNTEAFF
TRBV7-9,TRBJ1-3,few,TRBD1,TGTGCCAGCAGCCCCCAGGGGGCCAATGGAAACACCATATATTTT,CASSPQGANGNTIYF
TRBV30,TRBJ2-7,.,TRBD2,TGTGCTGTCCGTGGTACGGGAGGGGACGAGCAGTACTTC,CAVRGTGGDEQYF
TRBV6-1,TRBJ2-3,.,TRBD2,TGTGCCAGCAGTGAACGTTCGGGAGGGAGTCCAGATACGCAGTATTTT,CASSERSGGSPDTQYF
TRBV5-1,TRBJ1-2,.,.,TGCGCCAGCAGCTTGGAAGGAGTTGACTATGGCTACACCTTC,CASSLEGVDYGYTF
TRBV10-3,TRBJ1-5,.,.,TGTGCCATCAGTGACCGGGGATATAGCAATCAGCCCCAGCATTTT,CAISDRGYSNQPQHF
TRBV27,TRBJ1-3,.,.,TGTGCCAGCAGTTCCAGGGGTGGAAACACCATATATTTT,CASSSRGGNTIYF
TRBV30,TRBJ2-1,.,.,TGTGCCTGGAGTGTGGGGAGCTCCTACAATGAGCAGTTCTTC,CAWSVGSSYNEQFF
TRBV28,TRBJ1-1,.,.,TGTGCCAGCAGTCCAGGGTGGGTGGGCACTGAAGCTTTCTTT,CASSPGWVGTEAFF
TRBV30,TRBJ2-7,.,.,TGTGCCTGGAGTGTCGGGGGAGGATACGAGCAGTACTTC,CAWSVGGGYEQYF
TRBV11-3,TRBJ1-1,.,.,TGTGCCAGCAGCTTAGATCTTTCCGAGAGGGTCGAGACTTTTTTT,CASSLDLSERVETFF
TRBV7-3,TRBJ2-2,.,.,TGTGCCAGCAGCCCATCGGGACTCCCGGGCGGGGAGCTGTTTTTT,CASSPSGLPGGELFF
TRBV7-8,TRBJ1-1,.,.,TGTGCCAGCAGCTTCCCCCTAACGGGCGGGGGGATGAACACTGAAGCTTTCTTT,CASSFPLTGGGMNTEAFF
TRBV14,TRBJ2-3,.,TRBD2,TGTGCCAGCAGCCTTCGGACTAGCGGGAGCGTTGGAGATACGCAGTATTTT,CASSLRTSGSVGDTQYF
TRBV28,TRBJ1-4,.,.,TGTGCCAGCAGTTTTAGAGGGCCTGGCAATGAAAAACTGTTTTTT,CASSFRGPGNEKLFF
TRBV28,TRBJ2-7,.,TRBD1,TGTGCCACTTCCCACAGGGGGCTCACAACCTACGAGCAGTACTTC,CATSHRGLTTYEQYF
TRBV29-1,TRBJ1-1,once,.,TGCAGCGCCCAGGACGGCGGGGTTGGAACGACTGAAGCTTTCTTT,CSAQDGGVGTTEAFF
TRBV7-9,TRBJ2-1,.,.,TGTGCCAGCAGCCCGGTTGAAGGCTTGGGCTTGTTCTTC,CASSPVEGLGLFF
TRBV4-1,TRBJ1-3,few,.,TGCGCCAGCAGCCAAGATCCGCGAGGAAACACCATATATTTT,CASSQDPRGNTIYF
TRBV9,TRBJ2-1,.,TRBD2,TGTGCCAGCAGCGATACGGGAGGGCCTTACAATGAGCAGTTCTTC,CASSDTGGPYNEQFF
TRBV29-1,TRBJ2-3,.,.,TGCAGCGTAGCTCATGCAGATACGCAGTATTTT,CSVAHADTQYF
TRBV9,TRBJ2-7,few,.,TGTGCCAGCAGCCAGGGGTTCTCCTACGAGCAGTACTTC,CASSQGFSYEQYF
TRBV28,TRBJ2-5,.,.,TGTGCCAGCAGTTTCTCCGGCCAAGAGACCCAGTACTTC,CASSFSGQETQYF
TRBV28,TRBJ1-4,.,.,TGTGCCAGCAGGTGGTCCCCAGCGAAAAAACTGTTTTTT,CASRWSPAKKLFF
TRBV5-1,TRBJ1-6,.,.,TGCGCCAGCAGCTCGTTTTTGGACTTGGATTCACCCCTCCACTTT,CASSSFLDLDSPLHF
TRBV6-5,TRBJ1-5,.,.,TGTGCCAGCTTGGCAGAAAGCAATCAGCCCCAGCATTTT,CASLAESNQPQHF
TRBV4-1,TRBJ2-1,.,TRBD2,TGCGCCAGCAGCCAGCATGGGGGGGAGAGCTACAATGAGCAGTTCTTC,CASSQHGGESYNEQFF
TRBV2,TRBJ1-3,.,.,TGTGCCAGCAGTGAAATTTGGGAGATCACCATATATTTT,CASSEIWEITIYF
TRBV7-2,TRBJ2-4,.,.,TGTGCCAGCAGCATCGGACAGGAGCTAGCGACTCAGTACTTC,CASSIGQELATQYF
TRBV10-3,TRBJ2-7,.,TRBD1,TGTGCCATCAGTGATTTTCAGGGGGCGCGGGAGCAGTACTTC,CAISDFQGAREQYF